The 10 T cell receptor beta chains listed next were all sequenced from one sample in a study of a mutant IDH1 vaccine in newly diagnosed glioma (dated by TCRdb to the early 2020s). The library was generated by the immunoSEQ multiplex PCR assay. This immuneACCESS table, as held by TCRdb, lists in-frame sequences with V and J called but not all clones. Of the missing ones, under half trace to an unresolved V gene in checked studies; the others have no known cause. This sample is represented by approximately 50,000 clones; over 80% of them were singletons. Approximately 1.5% of the sample is held by the ten biggest clonotypes. For these receptors, no antigen is known. The time point label, read with the paper, signifies: week 23, last vaccination. Each vaccine dose, consisting of 300 ug of a 20-mer mutant IDH1 peptide in Montanide, was administered subcutaneously with topical imiquimod. The material sequenced was PBMCs, taken from a glioma patient whose treatment included an IDH1 peptide vaccine. These receptors came from a man in his forties with glioma.

There are a few counts of this clone. V is TRBV18 and J is TRBJ2-1; D is possibly TRBD2 (6 bases). Germline V gene lookup returns CDR1 KGHSH and CDR2 LQKENI. Deletions cut 0 bases from V and 7 bases from J, with 13 bases between. This CDR3 region has 15 residues. Written as DNA, the CDR3 is TGTGCCAGCTCACCACCCGGGGGAGAGGCGAATGAGCAGTTCTTC. Protein product: CASSPPGGEANEQFF.

The chain links TRBV6-5 to TRBJ2-2, with D possibly being TRBD1 (8 bases). Germline CDR1 reads MNHEY; CDR2 reads SVGAGI. Deletions cut 4 bases from V and 6 bases from J, with 15 bases between. The CDR3 length is 15 residues. The CDR3 spells CASSWRTGRAGELFF. In DNA form, the CDR3 reads TGTGCCAGCAGTTGGCGGACAGGGAGGGCCGGGGAGCTGTTTTTT.

The chain has TRBV19 and TRBJ1-2; 8 bases align to TRBD1. The CDR3 runs 13 residues. V lost 7 bases to trimming and J lost 2 bases; unmatched junction nucleotides: 3. Germline lookup yields CDR1 LNHDA and CDR2 SQIVND (reference sequence). CDR3 sequence reads: CASNDRGNYGYTF. CDR3 bases: TGTGCCAGTAATGACAGGGGAAACTATGGCTACACCTTC.

The V call is TRBV19, the J call TRBJ2-2, with 10 bases aligning to TRBD2. The V and J ends lost 0 bases and 4 bases, in that order; junction bases with no gene match: 5. Germline CDR1 reads LNHDA; CDR2 reads SQIVND (reference sequence). This CDR3 spans 17 amino acids. CDR3 nucleotide sequence: TGTGCCAGTAGTATAGAATGGACTAGCGGACCCACCGGGGAGCTGTTTTTT. Encoded protein: CASSIEWTSGPTGELFF.

The V and J genes are TRBV4-2 and TRBJ2-1; D is unresolved. V gave up 0 bases and J gave up 5 bases, with 8 bases separating them. Germline CDR1 and CDR2: LGHNA and YNFKEQ. There are 14 residues in the CDR3. CDR3 in amino acids: CASSQETGHNEQFF. The CDR3 bases are TGTGCCAGCAGCCAAGAAACGGGCCACAATGAGCAGTTCTTC.

The rearrangement uses TRBV2 and TRBJ2-1; maybe TRBD2 (6 bases). The CDR3 runs to 14 residues. Germline-derived CDR1 and CDR2 are SNHLY and FYNNEI. V lost 8 bases, J lost 1 base, and 12 bases lay in between. The CDR3 DNA sequence: TGTGCCAGCTGGCAAGCGGGTTCCTACAATGAGCAGTTCTTC. Protein sequence: CASWQAGSYNEQFF.

The chain uses TRBV7-2 and TRBJ2-7; TRBD2 matches at 14 bases. The V and J ends lost 5 bases and 5 bases, in that order; junction bases with no gene match: 5. This CDR3 has 15 amino acids. CDR1 SGHTA and CDR2 FQGNSA come from the germline V gene. The CDR3 reads CASSRLAGGPNEQYF. The CDR3 nucleotides are TGTGCCAGCAGCCGACTAGCGGGAGGGCCTAACGAGCAGTACTTC.

The V call is TRBV18, the J call TRBJ2-1; TRBD2 matches at 11 bases. The CDR3 runs 15 residues. Germline V gene sequence: CDR1 KGHSH, CDR2 LQKENI. Unmatched junction bases numbered 5, after V lost 0 bases and J lost 10 bases. The CDR3 region is CASSPPLAGAGEQFF. CDR3 coding DNA: TGTGCCAGCTCACCACCACTAGCGGGAGCGGGAGAGCAGTTCTTC.

The V gene is TRBV5-1, the J gene TRBJ2-5, with 8 nucleotides matching TRBD1. Germline loops: CDR1 SGHRS, CDR2 YFSETQ. Trimming took 2 bases from V and 4 from J; bases not matched to a gene: 1. The CDR3 loop spans 13 amino acids. The CDR3 sequence: CASSLQGGETQYF. The CDR3 bases are TGCGCCAGCAGCTTACAGGGGGGAGAGACCCAGTACTTC.

The rearrangement links TRBV9 to TRBJ1-1; tentative D call: TRBD1 (5 bases). From germline, CDR1 is SGDLS and CDR2 YYNGEE. This CDR3 is built from 14 residues. V lost 0 bases and J lost 4, with 10 bases in between. CDR3 DNA: TGTGCCAGCAGCGTAGAGGCCAGGGCCACTGAAGCTTTCTTT. Encoded protein: CASSVEARATEAFF.